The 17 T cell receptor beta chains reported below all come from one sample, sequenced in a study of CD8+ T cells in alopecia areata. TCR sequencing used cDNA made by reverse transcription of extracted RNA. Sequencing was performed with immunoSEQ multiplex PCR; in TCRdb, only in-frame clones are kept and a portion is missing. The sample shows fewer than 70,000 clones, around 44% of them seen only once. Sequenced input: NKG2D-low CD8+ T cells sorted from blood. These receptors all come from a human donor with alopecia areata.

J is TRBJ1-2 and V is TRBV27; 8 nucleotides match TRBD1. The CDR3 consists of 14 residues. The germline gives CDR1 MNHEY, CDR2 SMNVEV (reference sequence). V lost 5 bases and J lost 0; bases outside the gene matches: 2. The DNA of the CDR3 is TGTGCCAGCAGTGCACAGGGGGCTAACTATGGCTACACCTTC. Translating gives CASSAQGANYGYTF.

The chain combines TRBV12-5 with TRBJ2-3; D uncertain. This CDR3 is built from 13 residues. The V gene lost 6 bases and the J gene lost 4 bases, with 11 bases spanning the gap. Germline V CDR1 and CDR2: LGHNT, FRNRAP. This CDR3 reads CASGVPLADTQYF. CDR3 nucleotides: TGTGCTAGTGGAGTGCCACTGGCAGATACGCAGTATTTT.

CDR3 loop: CASRTYTDTQYF. Written as DNA, the CDR3 is TGTGCCAGCCGGACCTACACAGATACGCAGTATTTT. This chain uses TRBV2 with TRBJ2-3, with D uncertain. The CDR3 runs to 12 residues. V was trimmed by 8 bases and J by 2 bases, leaving 8 bases between them. CDR1 is SNHLY, CDR2 FYNNEI, per germline.

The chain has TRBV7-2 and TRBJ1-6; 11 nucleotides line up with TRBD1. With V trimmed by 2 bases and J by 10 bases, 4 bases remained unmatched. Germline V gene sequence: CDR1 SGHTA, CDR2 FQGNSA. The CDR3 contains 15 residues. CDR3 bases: TGTGCCAGCAGCTTACGGGACAGGGGGTACTCACCCCTCCACTTT. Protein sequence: CASSLRDRGYSPLHF.

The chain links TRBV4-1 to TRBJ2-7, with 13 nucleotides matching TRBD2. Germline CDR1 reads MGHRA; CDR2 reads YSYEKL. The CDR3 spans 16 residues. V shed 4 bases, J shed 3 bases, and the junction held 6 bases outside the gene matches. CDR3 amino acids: CASSLVGLAGDYEQYF. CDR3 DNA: TGCGCCAGCAGCCTCGTCGGACTAGCGGGAGACTACGAGCAGTACTTC.

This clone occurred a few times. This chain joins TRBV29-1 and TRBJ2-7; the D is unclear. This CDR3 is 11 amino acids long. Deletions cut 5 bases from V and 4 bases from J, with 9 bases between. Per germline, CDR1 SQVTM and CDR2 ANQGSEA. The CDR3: CSVKVMYEQYF. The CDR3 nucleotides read TGCAGCGTTAAGGTTATGTACGAGCAGTACTTC.

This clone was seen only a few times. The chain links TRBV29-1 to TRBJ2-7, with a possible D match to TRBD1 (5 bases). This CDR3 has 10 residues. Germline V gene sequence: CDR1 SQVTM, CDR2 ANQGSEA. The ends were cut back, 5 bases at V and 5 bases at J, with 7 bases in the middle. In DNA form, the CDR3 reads TGCAGCGTTAAACAGGACGAGCAGTACTTC. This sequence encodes CSVKQDEQYF.

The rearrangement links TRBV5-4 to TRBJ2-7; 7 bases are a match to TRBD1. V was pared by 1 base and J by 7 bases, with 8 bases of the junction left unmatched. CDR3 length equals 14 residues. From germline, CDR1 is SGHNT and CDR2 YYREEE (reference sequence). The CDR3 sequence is CASSLPDRSWEQYF. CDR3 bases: TGTGCCAGCAGCTTGCCGGACAGGTCTTGGGAGCAGTACTTC.

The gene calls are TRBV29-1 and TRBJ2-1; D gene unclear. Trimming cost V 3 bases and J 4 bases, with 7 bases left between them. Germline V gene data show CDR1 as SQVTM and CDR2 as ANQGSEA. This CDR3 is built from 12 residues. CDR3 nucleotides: TGCAGCGTTGACCACGATTACAATGAGCAGTTCTTC. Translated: CSVDHDYNEQFF.

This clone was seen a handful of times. In DNA form, the CDR3 reads TGTGCCAGCAGCTTCGGTCTTGAGCAGTTCTTC. It encodes CASSFGLEQFF. The gene calls are TRBV7-9 and TRBJ2-1; D is unresolved. The ends were cut back, 3 bases at V and 9 bases at J, with 6 bases in the middle. This CDR3 contains 11 residues. Germline CDR1 SEHNR, CDR2 FQNEAQ (reference sequence).

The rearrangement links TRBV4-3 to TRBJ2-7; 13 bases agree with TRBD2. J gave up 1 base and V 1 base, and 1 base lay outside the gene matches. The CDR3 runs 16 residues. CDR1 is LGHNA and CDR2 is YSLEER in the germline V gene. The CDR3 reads CASSQGTSGSSYEQYF. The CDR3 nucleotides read TGCGCCAGCAGCCAAGGGACTAGCGGGAGTTCCTACGAGCAGTACTTC.

CDR3: CASSPSGGPNNEQFF. The CDR3 DNA is TGTGCCAGCAGCCCTAGCGGGGGCCCGAACAATGAGCAGTTCTTC. The V gene is TRBV9, the J gene TRBJ2-1; 10 bases agree with TRBD2. The germline CDR1 and CDR2 sequences are SGDLS and YYNGEE. This CDR3 region has 15 residues. V was pared by 4 bases and J by 5 bases, with 6 bases of the junction left unmatched.

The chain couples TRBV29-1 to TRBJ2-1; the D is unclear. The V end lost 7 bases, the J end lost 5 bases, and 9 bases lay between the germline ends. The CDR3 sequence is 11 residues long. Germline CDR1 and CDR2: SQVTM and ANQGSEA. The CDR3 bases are TGCAGCGCCGACCTAAACAATGAGCAGTTCTTC. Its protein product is CSADLNNEQFF.

The CDR3 region is CASSKEGRGQASYEQYF. The DNA of the CDR3 is TGTGCCAGCAGTAAGGAGGGAAGGGGGCAGGCGTCCTACGAGCAGTACTTC. The chain recombines TRBV11-3 with TRBJ2-7, with D possibly matching TRBD1 (7 bases). This CDR3 region has 17 residues. Per the germline V gene, CDR1 is SGHNT and CDR2 is YENEEA. V was clipped by 6 bases and J by 1 base, with 22 bases between them.

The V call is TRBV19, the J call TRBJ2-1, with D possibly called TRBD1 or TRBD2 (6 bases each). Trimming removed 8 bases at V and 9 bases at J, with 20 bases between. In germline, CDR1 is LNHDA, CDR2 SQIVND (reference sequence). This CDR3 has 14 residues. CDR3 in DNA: TGTGCCAGTGAGGGGGACTCCCCGGATATTGAGCAGTTCTTC. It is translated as CASEGDSPDIEQFF.

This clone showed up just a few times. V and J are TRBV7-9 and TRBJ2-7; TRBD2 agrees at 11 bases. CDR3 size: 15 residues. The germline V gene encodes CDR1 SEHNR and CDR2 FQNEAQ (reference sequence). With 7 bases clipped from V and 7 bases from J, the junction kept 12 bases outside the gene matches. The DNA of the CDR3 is TGTGCCAGCATCTCGGAGAAGACTAGCGGGGCTGAGCAGTACTTC. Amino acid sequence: CASISEKTSGAEQYF.

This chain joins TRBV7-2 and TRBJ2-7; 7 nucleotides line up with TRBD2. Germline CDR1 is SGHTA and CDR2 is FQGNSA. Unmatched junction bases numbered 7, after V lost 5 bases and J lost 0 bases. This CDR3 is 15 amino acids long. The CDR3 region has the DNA TGTGCCAGCAGCGCAGGGAGGGGTCACTCCTACGAGCAGTACTTC. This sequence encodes CASSAGRGHSYEQYF.